The clone carrying this T cell receptor (beta chain) is a singleton in its sample. Its specificity is not known. This CDR3 spans 16 amino acids. With 2 bases removed from V and 1 base from J, the gap between germline ends came to 14 bases. Germline CDR1 and CDR2: MNHEY and SVGAGI. What CD8 memory combined were CD45RO+ cells and CCR7-negative CD45RA+ TemRA cells. This entry is derived from a study of shared clonotypes between healthy human individuals. TCRdb's copy holds only in-frame clones and misses some; the assay was immunoSEQ multiplex PCR. The profile shows approximately 95,000 clones, roughly two thirds of them singletons. General study results and limits: Deeper or shallower sequencing was expected to change how clonotypes are shared among donors. The study generally estimated greater richness for naive than memory subsets.

V usage is TRBV6-5 and J usage is TRBJ1-1, with D possibly matching TRBD1 (6 bases). The sequence derives from a man aged 25-45 years in good health. Sample: memory CD8+ T cells sorted from blood. Described subset: CD45RO+ cells pooled with CCR7-negative TemRA cells. CDR3 in amino acids: CASSYRGRGQNTEAFF. Here the CDR3 DNA reads TGTGCCAGCAGTTACAGGGGGAGGGGCCAGAACACTGAAGCTTTCTTT.